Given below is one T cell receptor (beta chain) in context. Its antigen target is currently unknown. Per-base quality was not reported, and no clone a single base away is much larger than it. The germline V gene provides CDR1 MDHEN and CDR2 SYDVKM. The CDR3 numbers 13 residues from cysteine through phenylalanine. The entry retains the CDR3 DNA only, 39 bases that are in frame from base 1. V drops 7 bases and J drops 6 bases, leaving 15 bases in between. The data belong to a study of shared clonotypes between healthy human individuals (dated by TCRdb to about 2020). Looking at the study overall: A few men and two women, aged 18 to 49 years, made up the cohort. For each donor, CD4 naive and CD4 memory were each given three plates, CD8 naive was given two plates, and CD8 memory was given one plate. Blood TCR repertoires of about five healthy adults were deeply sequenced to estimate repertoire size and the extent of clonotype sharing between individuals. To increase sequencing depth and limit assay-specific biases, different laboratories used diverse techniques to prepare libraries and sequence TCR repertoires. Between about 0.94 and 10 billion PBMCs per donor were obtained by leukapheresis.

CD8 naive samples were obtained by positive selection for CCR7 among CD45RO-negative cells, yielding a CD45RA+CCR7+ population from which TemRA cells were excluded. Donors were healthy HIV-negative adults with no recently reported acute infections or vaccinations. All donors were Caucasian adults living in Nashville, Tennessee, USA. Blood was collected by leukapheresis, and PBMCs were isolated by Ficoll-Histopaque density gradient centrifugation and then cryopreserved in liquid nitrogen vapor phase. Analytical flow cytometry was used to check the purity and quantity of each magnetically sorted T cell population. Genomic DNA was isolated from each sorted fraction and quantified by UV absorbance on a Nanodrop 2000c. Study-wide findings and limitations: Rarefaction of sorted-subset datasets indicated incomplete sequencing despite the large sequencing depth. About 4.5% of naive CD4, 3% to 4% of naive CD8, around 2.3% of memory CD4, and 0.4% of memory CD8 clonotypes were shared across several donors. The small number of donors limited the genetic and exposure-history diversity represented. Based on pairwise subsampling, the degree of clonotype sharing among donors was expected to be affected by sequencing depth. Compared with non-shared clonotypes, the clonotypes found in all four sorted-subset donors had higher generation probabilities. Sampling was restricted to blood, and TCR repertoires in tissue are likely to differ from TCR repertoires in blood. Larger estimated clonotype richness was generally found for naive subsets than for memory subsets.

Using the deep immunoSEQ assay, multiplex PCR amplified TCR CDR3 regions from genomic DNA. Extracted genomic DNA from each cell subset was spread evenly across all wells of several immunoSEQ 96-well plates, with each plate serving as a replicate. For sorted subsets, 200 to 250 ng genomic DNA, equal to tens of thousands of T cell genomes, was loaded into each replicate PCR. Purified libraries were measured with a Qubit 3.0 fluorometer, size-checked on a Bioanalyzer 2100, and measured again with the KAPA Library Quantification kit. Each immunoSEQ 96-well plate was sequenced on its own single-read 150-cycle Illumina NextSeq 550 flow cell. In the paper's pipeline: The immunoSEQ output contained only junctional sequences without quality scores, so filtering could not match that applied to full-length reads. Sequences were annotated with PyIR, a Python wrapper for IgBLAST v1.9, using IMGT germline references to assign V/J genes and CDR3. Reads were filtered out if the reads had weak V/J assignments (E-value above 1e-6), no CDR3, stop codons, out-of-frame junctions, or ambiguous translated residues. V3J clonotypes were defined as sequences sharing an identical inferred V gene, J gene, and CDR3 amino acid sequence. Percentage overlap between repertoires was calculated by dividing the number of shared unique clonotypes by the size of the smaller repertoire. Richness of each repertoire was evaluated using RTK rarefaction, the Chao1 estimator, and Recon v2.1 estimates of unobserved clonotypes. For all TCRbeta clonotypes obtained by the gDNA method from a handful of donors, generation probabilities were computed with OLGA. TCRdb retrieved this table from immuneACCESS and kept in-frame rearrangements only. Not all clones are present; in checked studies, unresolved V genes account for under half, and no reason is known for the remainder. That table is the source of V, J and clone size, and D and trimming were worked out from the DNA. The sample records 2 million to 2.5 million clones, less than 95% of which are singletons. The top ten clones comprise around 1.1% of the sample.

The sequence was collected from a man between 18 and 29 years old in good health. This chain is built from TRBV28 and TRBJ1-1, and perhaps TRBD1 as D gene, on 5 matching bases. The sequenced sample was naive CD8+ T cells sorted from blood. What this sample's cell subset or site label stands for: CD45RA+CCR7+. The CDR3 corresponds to CASTLGGDAEAFF. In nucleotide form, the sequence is TGTGCCAGCACCCTTGGAGGGGATGCTGAAGCTTTCTTT.